Each of the 22 T cell receptor beta chains below was sequenced from the same sample in a study of blood T cell repertoires in COVID-19. The repertoire was sequenced with immunoSEQ multiplex PCR; TCRdb's copy has only in-frame clones and lacks some. The sample lists about 130,000 clones; over 75% were seen once. The sequencing input was peripheral blood. The receptors were sampled from a man aged 35-49 years with active or convalescent COVID-19.

The J gene is TRBJ2-2, the V gene TRBV10-3; 7 bases align to TRBD1. The V gene's germline CDR1 is ENHRY and CDR2 SYGVKD. The CDR3 has 15 amino acids. The trim removed 5 bases at V and 0 bases at J, leaving 3 bases unmatched. CDR3 bases: TGTGCCATCAGTACCGGGACAGCGAACACCGGGGAGCTGTTTTTT. This translates into CAISTGTANTGELFF.

V and J are TRBV5-1 and TRBJ2-3; possible D gene TRBD2, 6 bases. V gave up 0 bases and J gave up 2 bases, with 10 bases separating them. Germline lookup yields CDR1 SGHRS and CDR2 YFSETQ. This CDR3 is built from 15 residues. As DNA, the CDR3 is TGCGCCAGCAGCTTGGGCGGGAAATACACAGATACGCAGTATTTT. Translating it yields CASSLGGKYTDTQYF. Using reference TRBV5-1 and TRBJ2-3 for the parts outside the CDR3, the full variable domain is KAGVTQTPRYLIKTRGQQVTLSCSPISGHRSVSWYQQTPGQGLQFLFEYFSETQRNKGNFPGRFSGRQFSNSRSEMNVSTLELGDSALYLCASSLGGKYTDTQYFGPGTRLTVL.

The rearrangement joins TRBV5-4 to TRBJ1-1; possible D gene TRBD1, 5 bases. V lost 0 bases and J 1 base, leaving 7 bases between the germline ends. The CDR3 extends over 14 amino acids. Germline lookup yields CDR1 SGHNT and CDR2 YYREEE (reference sequence). This CDR3 reads CASSLGQRNTEAFF. The CDR3, as DNA: TGTGCCAGCAGCTTGGGACAGAGGAACACTGAAGCTTTCTTT.

The V gene is TRBV6-5, the J gene TRBJ1-5; D not certain. Trimming shortened V by 2 bases and J by 3 bases, and 5 bases separated the two germline ends. This CDR3 is built from 13 residues. Per the germline V gene, CDR1 is MNHEY and CDR2 is SVGAGI. In nucleotides, the CDR3 is TGTGCCAGCAGTTACACTTTCAATCAGCCCCAGCATTTT. This sequence encodes CASSYTFNQPQHF.

This clone was observed a few times. The rearrangement links TRBV5-1 to TRBJ2-4; 7 nucleotides line up with TRBD1. CDR1 and CDR2 (germline): SGHRS, YFSETQ. The junction had 12 bases not matched to a gene; V was cut back by 4 bases and J by 8 bases. The CDR3 runs to 15 residues. The CDR3 loop reads CASSAPKGAGDIQYF. The CDR3 nucleotides are TGCGCCAGCAGCGCACCAAAGGGGGCAGGAGACATTCAGTACTTC.

V and J are TRBV3-1 (or the pseudogene TRBV3-2) and TRBJ2-2; 13 bases match TRBD2. Germline V CDR1 and CDR2: LGHDT, YNNKEL (reference sequence). Unmatched junction bases numbered 6, after V lost 4 bases and J lost 4 bases. This CDR3 has 17 residues. The CDR3 protein is CASSLTSGGLGTGELFF. The CDR3 DNA follows: TGTGCCAGCAGCCTGACTAGCGGGGGGCTGGGCACCGGGGAGCTGTTTTTT.

This chain uses TRBV4-3 with TRBJ1-5; D is unresolved. V was pared by 0 bases and J by 3 bases, with 9 bases between. Germline V CDR1 and CDR2: LGHNA, YSLEER. The CDR3 length is 15 residues. CDR3 nucleotides: TGCGCCAGCAGCCAAGATTGGGCGAACAATCAGCCCCAGCATTTT. Amino acid sequence: CASSQDWANNQPQHF.

This clone was seen only once. The rearrangement links TRBV18 to TRBJ1-5; TRBD1 is a possible D gene (5 bases). Germline values: CDR1 KGHSH, CDR2 LQKENI. Trimming left V 4 bases short and J 0 bases short, with 10 bases between. The CDR3 length is 15 residues. The chain's CDR3 is CASSLTVDSNQPQHF. The CDR3, as DNA: TGTGCCAGCTCACTGACAGTCGATAGCAATCAGCCCCAGCATTTT. The full variable domain, its missing parts supplied by reference TRBV18 and TRBJ1-5, is NAGVMQNPRHLVRRRGQEARLRCSPMKGHSHVYWYRQLPEEGLKFMVYLQKENIIDESGMPKERFSAEFPKEGPSILRIQQVVRGDSAAYFCASSLTVDSNQPQHFGDGTRLSIL.

The gene calls are TRBV29-1 and TRBJ1-1, with unresolved D. The CDR3 covers 14 residues. Trimming took off 8 bases at V and 2 bases at J, with 18 bases between the two ends. From germline, CDR1 is SQVTM and CDR2 ANQGSEA. The CDR3 coding sequence is TGCAGCAACCCCCGACCGAGGATAAACACTGAAGCTTTCTTT. Translated, it gives CSNPRPRINTEAFF.

V is TRBV5-5 and J is TRBJ1-1; TRBD1 aligns across 12 bases. The V gene end was trimmed by 4 bases and the J gene end by 5 bases; junction bases not matched to a gene: 9. CDR1 SGHKS and CDR2 YYEKEE come from the germline V gene (reference sequence). There are 16 residues in the CDR3. The CDR3 DNA is TGTGCCAGCAGCACAGGGACAGGGGGCTTATGGACTGAAGCTTTCTTT. It translates to CASSTGTGGLWTEAFF.

V usage is TRBV4-1 and J usage is TRBJ2-3; 10 nucleotides agree with TRBD1. Trimming removed 1 base from V and 7 bases from J; junction bases left unmatched: 5. CDR3 length equals 15 residues. Germline-derived CDR1 and CDR2 are MGHRA and YSYEKL. In DNA form, the CDR3 reads TGCGCCAGCAGCCAAGGACAGGGGGCGCAAAATACGCAGTATTTT. It specifies CASSQGQGAQNTQYF.

The chain couples TRBV6-5 to TRBJ2-7, with TRBD1 identical over 10 bases. Trimming cost V 6 bases and J 6 bases; bases outside gene matches: 5. This CDR3 comprises 13 residues. Germline V gives CDR1 MNHEY, CDR2 SVGAGI. CDR3 coding DNA: TGTGCCAGCAGGCGACAGGGGGCGCGCGAGCAGTACTTC. This translates into CASRRQGAREQYF.

This clone was observed a few times. The genes are TRBV30 and TRBJ1-6; D remains unclear. Germline loops: CDR1 GTSNPN, CDR2 SVGIG (reference sequence). V was pared by 0 bases and J by 5 bases, with 14 bases between. The CDR3 sequence is 16 residues long. The CDR3 loop is CAWSVPSGLNNSPLHF. CDR3 nucleotide sequence: TGTGCCTGGAGTGTACCCTCAGGACTCAATAATTCACCCCTCCACTTT.

This clone turned up a few times. V gene TRBV6-5 combines with J gene TRBJ2-5, with 9 bases aligning to TRBD1. V gave up 6 bases and J gave up 4 bases; unmatched junction bases: 6. Germline V gives CDR1 MNHEY, CDR2 SVGAGI. CDR3 length equals 14 residues. CDR3 bases: TGTGCCAGCAGCTTACAGGGGGCGGGAGAGACCCAGTACTTC. It yields the protein CASSLQGAGETQYF.

V usage is TRBV19 and J usage is TRBJ1-1, with D perhaps TRBD1 (5 bases). V was cut by 9 bases and J by 3 bases, with 11 bases left in between. The CDR3 runs 12 residues. Per the germline V gene, CDR1 is LNHDA and CDR2 is SQIVND (reference sequence). CDR3 nucleotides: TGTGCCAGCCAACAGGTCGACACTGAAGCTTTCTTT. Its protein product is CASQQVDTEAFF.

Of note for this clone: The junction does not match germline at one end; this may be a read error. The chain recombines TRBV20-1 with TRBJ1-4; TRBD1 might be the D (6 bases). The germline V gene encodes CDR1 DFQATT and CDR2 SNEGSKA (reference sequence). The CDR3 is made up of 10 amino acids. This CDR3 reads CSADPGHNHF. In DNA, the CDR3 is TGCAGTGCTGACCCGGGACACAACCATTTT.

The DNA for the CDR3 is TGCAGTGCGGAGAAGTACAATGAGCAGTTCTTC. Translating it yields CSAEKYNEQFF. The chain uses TRBV20-1 and TRBJ2-1; D gene uncertain. V gave up 6 bases and J gave up 4 bases, with 7 bases separating them. There are 11 residues in the CDR3. Germline assignment: CDR1 DFQATT and CDR2 SNEGSKA (reference sequence).

The V and J genes are TRBV2 and TRBJ2-3; 9 nucleotides line up with TRBD2. The length of the CDR3 is 16 residues. The V segment lost 4 bases and the J segment 7 bases; nucleotides outside the gene matches: 12. Per germline, CDR1 SNHLY and CDR2 FYNNEI. The CDR3 protein is CASSAGPGLATNTQYF. In DNA form, the CDR3 reads TGTGCCAGCAGTGCGGGACCGGGACTAGCAACGAATACGCAGTATTTT.

This sequence joins TRBV10-3 and TRBJ2-3; 11 bases are a match to TRBD2. V gave up 6 bases and J gave up 1 base; unmatched junction bases: 3. This CDR3 contains 15 residues. Germline lookup yields CDR1 ENHRY and CDR2 SYGVKD. CDR3 in amino acids: CAIRGGLAGTDTQYF. CDR3 in DNA: TGTGCCATCAGGGGGGGACTAGCGGGCACAGATACGCAGTATTTT.

The sample holds a few counts of this clone. V gene TRBV15 combines with J gene TRBJ1-3; D might be TRBD1 (5 bases). The germline gives CDR1 LNHNV, CDR2 YYDKDF (reference sequence). V lost 1 base, J lost 3 bases, and 13 bases lay in between. The CDR3 spans 16 residues. DNA for the CDR3: TGTGCCACCAGCAGAGGAACCGGGGGGTTTGGAAACACCATATATTTT. The encoded protein is CATSRGTGGFGNTIYF.

J is TRBJ2-3 and V is TRBV7-3, with 8 bases that match TRBD1. The J segment lost 8 bases and the V segment lost 5 bases, leaving 3 bases of the junction unmatched. The length of the CDR3 is 12 residues. Germline loops: CDR1 SGHTA, CDR2 FQGTGA. CDR3 nucleotide sequence: TGTGCCAGCAGCGCCACAGGGGGTACGCAGTATTTT. Protein product: CASSATGGTQYF.

The V and J genes are TRBV7-9 and TRBJ1-2; D possibly corresponds to TRBD1 (6 bases). CDR1 and CDR2 (germline): SEHNR, FQNEAQ (reference sequence). The CDR3 length is 19 residues. Trimming shortened V by 1 base and J by 5 bases, and 26 bases separated the two germline ends. This chain's CDR3 is CASSLGSGVKGRGQYGYTF. Here the CDR3 DNA reads TGTGCCAGCAGCTTAGGGAGTGGGGTAAAGGGCAGGGGACAATATGGCTACACCTTC.